Below are 30 T cell receptor beta chains sequenced from a single sample in a study of glioma-infiltrating T cells. Using RNA template, CDR3s of TCR alpha and beta were amplified with iRepertoire arm-PCR. TCRdb re-called the multiplex PCR reads with MiXCR, one entry per CDR3 protein. The top ten clones hold 35% to 40% of a sample with around 93,000 distinct CDR3 sequences, 35% to 45% of them seen once. The specimen sequenced was glioma tissue, nonneoplastic brain tissue, or PBMCs (not recorded which). The source is a human donor with low-grade glioma or glioblastoma, undergoing nonglioma brain surgery, or in good health (not recorded which).

Comment on this clonotype: A much larger clone lies one base from this, so it may be a read error. The missing conserved phenylalanine or tryptophan at the end of this CDR3 makes a read error likely. J is TRBJ2-3 and V is TRBV3-1; no firm D call. V gave up 2 bases and J gave up 2 bases, with 20 bases separating them. The CDR3 has 18 residues. CDR1 is LGHDT, CDR2 YNNKEL, per germline (reference sequence). CDR3 protein: CASSQPSERWPYTDTQYY. The CDR3 DNA reads TGTGCCAGCAGCCAACCCTCGGAGAGGTGGCCTTACACAGATACGCAGTATTAT.

Note on this clonotype: This sequence may be a read error, since a much larger clone differs from it by one base. V usage is TRBV12-3 or TRBV12-4 and J usage is TRBJ2-1; 12 bases agree with TRBD2. Trimming cost V 3 bases and J 3 bases; bases outside gene matches: 6. The CDR3 contains 17 residues. The chain's CDR3 is CASSFRTSGIFYNEQFF. The CDR3 bases are TGTGCCAGCAGTTTCAGGACTAGCGGGATCTTCTACAATGAGCAGTTCTTC.

Comment on this clonotype: This sequence may be a read error, since a much larger clone differs from it by one base. The rearrangement joins TRBV5-4 to TRBJ2-1, with 9 bases matching TRBD1. CDR1 and CDR2 from the germline V gene are SGHNT and YYREEE (reference sequence). This CDR3 spans 14 amino acids. The CDR3: CASSVGQGFNEQSF. In DNA form, the CDR3 reads TGTGCCAGCAGCGTGGGACAGGGCTTCAATGAGCAGTCCTTC.

This clonotype showed up many times. V is TRBV2 and J is TRBJ1-5, with TRBD1 identical over 7 bases. The CDR3 length is 18 residues. V lost 2 bases and J lost 0; bases outside the gene matches: 10. The V gene's germline CDR1 is SNHLY and CDR2 FYNNEI. The CDR3 DNA reads TGTGCCAGCAGTGAACGAGGGTGGGGACAGAATAGCAATCAGCCCCAGCATTTT. Encoded protein: CASSERGWGQNSNQPQHF.

Points on this clonotype: One junction end disagrees with the germline gene, perhaps due to a read error. This chain joins TRBV18 and TRBJ1-6; possible D gene TRBD1, 5 bases. In germline, CDR1 is KGHSH, CDR2 LQKENI. This CDR3 has 16 residues. This CDR3 is CASSPQTVGGNSPPHF. The CDR3, as DNA: TGTGCCAGCTCACCACAGACGGTGGGGGGTAATTCACCCCCCCACTTT.

A few counts support this clonotype. Just one base apart from a much larger clone, this may be a read error. This sequence joins TRBV12-3 or TRBV12-4 and TRBJ2-1; D is unresolved. The J call may be faulty, since TRBJ2-7 better matches the DNA end. CDR3 length: 12 residues. The CDR3 DNA reads TGTGCCAGCAGTTTAGGTCCCAATGAGCAGTACTTC. Translation gives CASSLGPNEQYF.

This clonotype was observed many times. The chain recombines TRBV29-1 with TRBJ2-1, with D possibly being TRBD1 (5 bases). CDR1 SQVTM and CDR2 ANQGSEA come from the germline V gene. V was clipped by 7 bases and J by 0 bases, with 19 bases between them. This CDR3 comprises 16 residues. The CDR3 DNA reads TGCAGCGCCAACCCCCGAGGACAAGGCTCCTACAATGAGCAGTTCTTC. Translation: CSANPRGQGSYNEQFF.

About this clonotype itself: One end of the junction does not line up with germline, which may come from a read error. V gene TRBV6-2 or TRBV6-3 combines with J gene TRBJ2-1; D call uncertain. The CDR3 has 15 residues. Looked up from germline, CDR1 is MNHEY and CDR2 is SVGEGT. CDR3 bases: TGTGCCAGCAACGAGGACGCAAGCTCGTACAGTGAGCAGTTCTTC. This encodes CASNEDASSYSEQFF.

Regarding this clonotype: The junction and the germline gene differ at one end; a read error may be behind it. The chain has TRBV7-2 and TRBJ2-7; D uncertain. There are 12 residues in the CDR3. The germline gives CDR1 SGHTA, CDR2 FQGNSA. The CDR3 loop is CALQLGPYEQSF. CDR3 coding DNA: TGTGCCCTCCAACTCGGTCCCTACGAGCAGTCCTTC. The variable domain in full, completed from reference TRBV7-2 and TRBJ2-7, reads GAGVSQSPSNKVTEKGKDVELRCDPISGHTALYWYRQSLGQGLEFLIYFQGNSAPDKSGLPSDRFSAERTGGSVSTLTIQRTQQEDSAVYLCALQLGPYEQSFGPGTRLTVT.

V gene TRBV28 combines with J gene TRBJ1-1, with D possibly TRBD1 on 6 matching bases. This CDR3 has 13 amino acids. The germline gives CDR1 MDHEN, CDR2 SYDVKM. V was clipped by 10 bases and J by 14 bases, with 26 bases between them. CDR3 DNA sequence: TGTGCCAACATTTCCCCGGGGGGCATGGACGCCTTCTTT. Its translation: CANISPGGMDAFF.

This clonotype was recorded many times. A much bigger clone sits one base away, suggesting this may be a read error. The chain is built from TRBV2 and TRBJ1-1, with D uncertain. Germline CDR1 reads SNHLY; CDR2 reads FYNNEI. The CDR3 runs to 11 residues. The chain's CDR3 is CASSQHTEALF. CDR3 in DNA: TGTGCCAGCAGCCAACACACTGAAGCTCTCTTT.

This clonotype was picked up many times. The chain couples TRBV5-4 to TRBJ2-5; possible D gene TRBD2, 6 bases. There are 19 residues in the CDR3. V was pared by 4 bases and J by 0 bases, with 25 bases between. The germline CDR1 and CDR2 sequences are SGHNT and YYREEE (reference sequence). CDR3 region: CASSPYGGRGGIYQETQYF. CDR3 bases: TGTGCCAGCAGCCCATATGGGGGTCGGGGCGGGATCTACCAAGAGACCCAGTACTTC.

This clonotype was found a few times. A junction end diverges from the germline sequence, so it may reflect a read error. In nucleotides, the CDR3 is TGCAGTGCTAGAATAGGGCAGGGCCAAGAGGCCCAGTACTTC. Translated: CSARIGQGQEAQYF. The V gene is TRBV20-1, the J gene TRBJ2-5; weak D call: TRBD1 (5 bases). Germline CDR1 and CDR2: DFQATT and SNEGSKA (reference sequence). This CDR3 is 14 amino acids long.

This clonotype was detected many times. CDR3 sequence (DNA): TGCGCCAGCAGCCCTGATTGGGGGCGTCAAGGCTACACCTTC. Translation: CASSPDWGRQGYTF. The V gene is TRBV5-1, the J gene TRBJ1-2, with a possible D match to TRBD1 (6 bases). The CDR3 is 14 residues long. In germline, CDR1 is SGHRS, CDR2 YFSETQ. Trimming cost V 4 bases and J 8 bases, with 18 bases left between them.

The chain recombines TRBV20-1 with TRBJ1-2; no definite D call. The CDR3 extends over 17 amino acids. The germline V gene encodes CDR1 DFQATT and CDR2 SNEGSKA (reference sequence). Deletions cut 0 bases from V and 8 bases from J, with 25 bases between. The CDR3 here is CSARDVPGLGTEPGYTF. The CDR3 DNA is TGCAGTGCTAGAGACGTCCCGGGCCTAGGAACAGAGCCGGGCTACACCTTC.

The genes are TRBV2 and TRBJ2-7; either TRBD1 or TRBD2 may supply D (5 bases each). The CDR3 length is 13 residues. The germline gives CDR1 SNHLY, CDR2 FYNNEI. Trimming removed 8 bases at V and 8 bases at J, with 19 bases between. The CDR3, as DNA: TGTGCCAGCGCCCCGGGGCCGGATGGCCAGCAGTACTTC. Encoded protein: CASAPGPDGQQYF.

At least ten counts were recorded for this clonotype. V and J are TRBV5-5 and TRBJ2-1; D call uncertain. CDR3 length: 13 amino acids. The V end was cut by 1 base, the J end by 4 bases, with 6 bases between. Germline V gives CDR1 SGHKS, CDR2 YYEKEE (reference sequence). CDR3: CASSLSLYNEQFF. The CDR3 DNA reads TGTGCCAGCAGCTTGTCGCTTTACAATGAGCAGTTCTTC. Based on the CDR3 plus reference TRBV5-5 and TRBJ2-1, the full variable domain is DAGVTQSPTHLIKTRGQQVTLRCSPISGHKSVSWYQQVLGQGPQFIFQYYEKEERGRGNFPDRFSARQFPNYSSELNVNALLLGDSALYLCASSLSLYNEQFFGPGTRLTVL.

To note about this clonotype: A much more abundant neighbour one base away suggests this may be a read error. The chain links TRBV29-1 to TRBJ1-1, with unresolved D. Germline V gene lookup returns CDR1 SQVTM and CDR2 ANQGSEA. This CDR3 is 15 amino acids long. The V end was cut by 6 bases, the J end by 2 bases, with 19 bases between. The DNA of the CDR3 is TGCAGCGTCGGGCAGGTTTTCGGCATTAACACTGAAGCTTTCTTT. Translating it yields CSVGQVFGINTEAFF.

In its sample, this clonotype was seen many times. The rearrangement joins TRBV3-1 to TRBJ2-7; D unresolved. CDR1 and CDR2 (germline): LGHDT, YNNKEL (reference sequence). Trimming took 0 bases from V and 4 from J, leaving 16 bases between them. The CDR3 runs 16 residues. For the CDR3, the DNA is TGTGCCAGCAGCCAAGATCTGATACCCCGGAATTACGAGCAGTACTTC. Its protein is CASSQDLIPRNYEQYF.

With regard to this clonotype: Compared with germline, one end of the junction differs, possibly owing to a read error. The chain links TRBV19 to TRBJ2-5; 10 bases line up with TRBD2. The CDR3 spans 19 residues. Germline CDR1 and CDR2: LNHDA and SQIVND (reference sequence). The DNA for the CDR3 is TGTGCCAGTAGTATAGTTTGGGCGGGAGCTAGCGGGAGTGGAGAGGCCCAGTACTTC. Its protein is CASSIVWAGASGSGEAQYF. The full variable domain, with the rest looked up from reference TRBV19 and TRBJ2-5, is DGGITQSPKYLFRKEGQNVTLSCEQNLNHDAMYWYRQDPGQGLRLIYYSQIVNDFQKGDIAEGYSVSREKKESFPLTVTSAQKNPTAFYLCASSIVWAGASGSGEAQYFGPGTRLLVL.

About this clonotype itself: One junction end does not reproduce the germline sequence, and a read error may be involved. The rearrangement uses TRBV4-3 and TRBJ2-1; D ambiguous. This CDR3 is built from 14 residues. Germline values: CDR1 LGHNA, CDR2 YSLEER. The CDR3 reads CDSSQAGVYPEQFF. CDR3 DNA: TGCGACAGCAGCCAAGCTGGAGTCTACCCTGAGCAGTTCTTC.

In this sample, this clonotype turned up many times. The chain uses TRBV19 and TRBJ2-5; D not resolved. This CDR3 spans 13 amino acids. With 3 bases removed from V and 3 bases from J, the gap between germline ends came to 8 bases. Germline V lookup: CDR1 LNHDA, CDR2 SQIVND (reference sequence). The CDR3 region has the DNA TGTGCCAGTAGTATTTTGTTAGAAGAGACCCAGTACTTC. Protein: CASSILLEETQYF.

This clonotype occurred many times. This chain uses TRBV2 with TRBJ2-1; TRBD2 might be the D (6 bases). Germline V gene data show CDR1 as SNHLY and CDR2 as FYNNEI. V was cut by 11 bases and J by 5 bases, with 19 bases left in between. The CDR3 contains 14 residues. CDR3 in amino acids: CAGNTQTRNNEQFF. CDR3 bases: TGTGCCGGAAATACTCAGACTAGAAACAATGAGCAGTTCTTC.

At least ten counts were recorded for this clonotype. V usage is TRBV6-1 and J usage is TRBJ2-1; tentatively, D is TRBD2 (5 bases). Germline CDR1 is MNHNS and CDR2 is SASEGT. V lost 5 bases and J lost 9, with 11 bases in between. CDR3 length equals 12 residues. CDR3 amino acids: CASSFGLGEQFF. CDR3 in DNA: TGTGCCAGCAGTTTCGGACTGGGTGAGCAGTTCTTC.

A single count supports this clonotype. The V and J genes are TRBV7-6 and TRBJ2-5; the D is unclear. The CDR3 has 11 amino acids. Trimming pared 3 bases from V and 7 bases from J, leaving 6 bases between. From germline, CDR1 is SGHVS and CDR2 FNYEAQ. The CDR3 region is CASSFMGTQYF. CDR3 sequence (DNA): TGTGCCAGCAGCTTTATGGGGACCCAGTACTTC.

As regards this clonotype: With a much larger clone just one base away, this may be a read error. The chain is built from TRBV2 and TRBJ2-5; D uncertain. This CDR3 is 10 amino acids long. Per the germline V gene, CDR1 is SNHLY and CDR2 is FYNNEI. The CDR3 protein is CDSSEETQYF. CDR3 sequence (DNA): TGTGACAGCAGTGAAGAGACCCAGTACTTC.

Regarding this clonotype: Possible read error: a much larger clone is one base away. The chain is built from TRBV2 and TRBJ2-1; D remains ambiguous. The J call may be incorrect, as the DNA end agrees better with TRBJ2-5. This CDR3 is 15 amino acids long. The germline V gene has CDR1 SNHLY and CDR2 FYNNEI. CDR3 bases: TGTGCCTGCAGTGAATCCACATCAGGAACGGAGACCCAGTACTTC. Protein sequence: CACSESTSGTETQYF.

This clonotype was found many times. The chain employs TRBV2 and TRBJ2-1; the match to TRBD2 covers 8 bases. The CDR3 covers 12 residues. The germline CDR1 and CDR2 sequences are SNHLY and FYNNEI. Trimming at V came to 8 bases and at J to 6 bases, leaving 3 bases not matched to a gene. The CDR3, as DNA: TGTGCCAGCGTTCGGGGGGGCAATGAGCAGTTCTTC. It translates to CASVRGGNEQFF.

In its sample, this clonotype was seen many times. The V and J genes are TRBV7-9 and TRBJ2-3; D possibly corresponds to TRBD1 (5 bases). Germline V gene sequence: CDR1 SEHNR, CDR2 FQNEAQ (reference sequence). This CDR3 region has 15 residues. The V end was cut by 0 bases, the J end by 2 bases, with 9 bases between. The CDR3 reads CASSLARAVTDTQYF. The CDR3 DNA reads as TGTGCCAGCAGCTTAGCCAGGGCGGTCACAGATACGCAGTATTTT.

This clonotype has at least ten counts. The rearrangement joins TRBV20-1 to TRBJ1-5, with D possibly matching TRBD1 (5 bases). The germline gives CDR1 DFQATT, CDR2 SNEGSKA (reference sequence). V lost 1 base and J 2 bases, leaving 15 bases between the germline ends. The CDR3 sequence is 16 residues long. CDR3: CSARASEGYGNQPQHF. The CDR3 bases are TGCAGTGCTAGAGCCAGCGAGGGGTACGGCAATCAGCCCCAGCATTTT.